These 30 T cell receptor beta chains originate from one sample sequenced in a study of blood T cell repertoires in COVID-19. Only in-frame clones appear in the TCRdb table, and some are missing; sequencing was by immunoSEQ multiplex PCR. The data contain under 120,000 clones, around 87% of them singletons. Input material: peripheral blood. These receptor sequences come from a woman older than 75 with acute or convalescent COVID-19.

The chain links TRBV19 to TRBJ1-5, with D possibly TRBD1 on 6 matching bases. Germline CDR1 is LNHDA and CDR2 is SQIVND (reference sequence). The germline V and J ends were trimmed by 6 bases and 0 bases, with 12 bases remaining between them. The CDR3 spans 15 residues. The CDR3 DNA sequence: TGTGCCAGTAGCAAGACAGGTTATAGCAATCAGCCCCAGCATTTT. This translates into CASSKTGYSNQPQHF.

This sequence joins TRBV27 and TRBJ1-1; the match to TRBD1 covers 9 bases. V was pared by 4 bases and J by 6 bases, with 6 bases of the junction left unmatched. This CDR3 contains 14 residues. Germline-derived CDR1 and CDR2 are MNHEY and SMNVEV (reference sequence). CDR3: CASSSTGGVPEAFF. CDR3 nucleotide sequence: TGTGCCAGCAGTTCTACAGGGGGCGTCCCTGAAGCTTTCTTT.

This chain joins TRBV9 and TRBJ2-3, with a tentative D call TRBD2 (6 bases). V was shortened by 1 base and J by 3 bases, with 12 bases between the two germline ends. Germline-derived CDR1 and CDR2 are SGDLS and YYNGEE. The CDR3 extends over 15 amino acids. CDR3 sequence reads: CASSVFWGVTDTQYF. Here the CDR3 DNA reads TGTGCCAGCAGCGTATTTTGGGGGGTAACAGATACGCAGTATTTT.

The V call is TRBV6-2 or TRBV6-3, the J call TRBJ2-5; a possible D gene is TRBD1 (6 bases). The CDR3 extends over 15 amino acids. Germline V gene data show CDR1 as MNHEY and CDR2 as SVGEGT. Deletions cut 6 bases from V and 4 bases from J, with 18 bases between. The CDR3 region has the DNA TGTGCCAGCAGCAACACGGGACAACAGGTAGAGACCCAGTACTTC. This codes for CASSNTGQQVETQYF.

V gene TRBV9 combines with J gene TRBJ2-3; 7 bases are a match to TRBD2. This CDR3 has 16 residues. The germline V gene has CDR1 SGDLS and CDR2 YYNGEE. Unmatched junction bases numbered 6, after V lost 0 bases and J lost 2 bases. This chain's CDR3 is CASSVGSSGDTDTQYF. The CDR3 bases are TGTGCCAGCAGCGTAGGATCTAGCGGAGACACAGATACGCAGTATTTT.

The V call is TRBV6-1, the J call TRBJ1-4, with D tentatively TRBD1 (5 bases). Germline CDR1 is MNHNS and CDR2 is SASEGT. The CDR3 has 13 amino acids. The V gene lost 2 bases and the J gene lost 8 bases, with 9 bases spanning the gap. As DNA, the CDR3 is TGTGCCAGCAGTGAACAGGGAGGCGAAAAACTGTTTTTT. Amino acids: CASSEQGGEKLFF.

The J gene is TRBJ2-1, the V gene TRBV13, with 7 positions matching TRBD1. The CDR3 is 15 amino acids. Germline V lookup: CDR1 PRHDT, CDR2 FYEKMQ (reference sequence). The trim removed 1 base at V and 6 bases at J, leaving 6 bases unmatched. CDR3 coding DNA: TGTGCCAGCAGCTTAGTCCGACAGGGAGCCAATGAGCAGTTCTTC. This gives the protein CASSLVRQGANEQFF.

The chain couples TRBV18 to TRBJ1-4, with 9 bases fitting TRBD1. The length of the CDR3 is 16 residues. V dropped 0 bases and J dropped 8; count of bases not matched to a gene: 7. Germline assignment: CDR1 KGHSH and CDR2 LQKENI. CDR3 residues: CASSPPGQGRGEKLFF. The CDR3 DNA reads as TGTGCCAGCTCACCACCGGGACAGGGAAGAGGGGAAAAACTGTTTTTT.

The gene calls are TRBV9 and TRBJ2-1; 15 nucleotides agree with TRBD2. V was pared by 3 bases and J by 5 bases, with 18 bases of the junction left unmatched. Germline CDR1 and CDR2: SGDLS and YYNGEE. The CDR3 spans 21 residues. The DNA for the CDR3 is TGTGCCAGCAGCGCCTCTCCGAATGGACTAGCGGGGGGGATATGGGACAATGAGCAGTTCTTC. Its protein is CASSASPNGLAGGIWDNEQFF.

V is TRBV6-5 and J is TRBJ1-1; 7 positions agree with TRBD1. The germline V gene encodes CDR1 MNHEY and CDR2 SVGAGI. This CDR3 is built from 14 residues. Losses at the gene ends were 6 bases for V and 2 bases for J; bases not matched to a gene: 6. In nucleotides, the CDR3 is TGTGCCAGCAGGCTCGGGGACAGCAACACTGAAGCTTTCTTT. Amino acid sequence: CASRLGDSNTEAFF.

The genes are TRBV5-6 and TRBJ2-7; weak D call: TRBD2 (5 bases). The germline CDR1 and CDR2 sequences are SGHDT and YYEEEE. V dropped 2 bases and J dropped 5 bases, with 17 bases sitting between them. This CDR3 comprises 15 residues. The CDR3 bases are TGTGCCAGCAGCTTCCCTAGACTACCCTTCCACGAGCAGTACTTC. Protein sequence: CASSFPRLPFHEQYF. Full variable domain (missing parts from reference TRBV5-6 and TRBJ2-7): DAGVTQSPTHLIKTRGQQVTLRCSPKSGHDTVSWYQQALGQGPQFIFQYYEEEERQRGNFPDRFSGHQFPNYSSELNVNALLLGDSALYLCASSFPRLPFHEQYFGPGTRLTVT.

The chain is built from TRBV5-8 and TRBJ1-4, with a possible D match to TRBD1 (5 bases). The CDR3 contains 13 residues. V lost 4 bases and J 8 bases, leaving 12 bases between the germline ends. Germline V gives CDR1 SGHTS, CDR2 YDEGEE. The CDR3, as DNA: TGTGCCAGCAGCCCACAGGTTGGGGAAAAACTGTTTTTT. This translates into CASSPQVGEKLFF. The entire variable domain, with the rest obtained from reference TRBV5-8 and TRBJ1-4, is as follows: EAGVTQSPTHLIKTRGQQATLRCSPISGHTSVYWYQQALGLGLQFLLWYDEGEERNRGNFPPRFSGRQFPNYSSELNVNALELEDSALYLCASSPQVGEKLFFGSGTQLSVL.

This clone has just one count. The CDR3 here is CASSLWAEGYEKLFF. The CDR3 nucleotides are TGTGCCAGCAGTTTATGGGCAGAGGGTTATGAAAAACTGTTTTTT. This chain joins TRBV28 and TRBJ1-4, with no clear D. Trimming took 0 bases from V and 6 from J, leaving 11 bases between them. Germline V gene lookup returns CDR1 MDHEN and CDR2 SYDVKM. This CDR3 has 15 amino acids.

The V and J genes are TRBV27 and TRBJ1-6; D is ambiguous. Trimming pared 6 bases from V and 8 bases from J, leaving 11 bases between. Germline CDR1 reads MNHEY; CDR2 reads SMNVEV (reference sequence). The CDR3 spans 13 residues. The CDR3 coding sequence is TGTGCCAGCAGCTCCCGCGGCCATTCACCCCTCCACTTT. Its translation is CASSSRGHSPLHF.

The chain recombines TRBV5-1 with TRBJ1-4; D remains ambiguous. Germline V gives CDR1 SGHRS, CDR2 YFSETQ. Deletions cut 5 bases from V and 2 bases from J, with 13 bases between. The CDR3 covers 15 residues. CDR3 sequence: CASRPGFRTNEKLFF. CDR3 sequence (DNA): TGCGCCAGCAGACCAGGTTTCAGGACTAATGAAAAACTGTTTTTT.

The chain employs TRBV7-8 and TRBJ2-7; D is perhaps TRBD1 (6 bases). Germline V gene data show CDR1 as SGHVS and CDR2 as FQNEAQ. Between the trimmed V and J ends, which lost 4 bases and 7 bases, there was a span of 11 bases. CDR3 length: 12 amino acids. CDR3 sequence (DNA): TGTGCCAGCAGCTACAACAGGGCTGAGCAGTACTTC. Protein: CASSYNRAEQYF.

The CDR3 here is CASSLGERETQYF. The CDR3 region has the DNA TGTGCCAGCTCACTTGGGGAGAGGGAGACCCAGTACTTC. The chain is built from TRBV18 and TRBJ2-5; D is perhaps TRBD2 (5 bases). Trimming shortened V by 4 bases and J by 5 bases, and 11 bases separated the two germline ends. Germline CDR1 and CDR2: KGHSH and LQKENI. The CDR3 runs 13 residues.

The chain is built from TRBV19 and TRBJ1-2; D remains ambiguous. CDR1 is LNHDA and CDR2 is SQIVND in the germline V gene (reference sequence). Deletions cut 1 base from V and 6 bases from J, with 12 bases between. The CDR3 extends over 14 amino acids. CDR3 DNA: TGTGCCAGTAGTATAGGGTTCCGGGATAATGGCTACACCTTC. Translating gives CASSIGFRDNGYTF.

This chain connects TRBV7-9 to TRBJ2-4; 7 nucleotides line up with TRBD1. Trimming removed 5 bases from V and 0 bases from J; junction bases left unmatched: 4. The germline V gene encodes CDR1 SEHNR and CDR2 FQNEAQ (reference sequence). This CDR3 spans 15 amino acids. The CDR3 region is CASSKDRVAKNIQYF. The CDR3 DNA is TGTGCCAGCAGCAAAGACAGGGTAGCCAAAAACATTCAGTACTTC. Full variable domain (missing parts from reference TRBV7-9 and TRBJ2-4): DTGVSQNPRHKITKRGQNVTFRCDPISEHNRLYWYRQTLGQGPEFLTYFQNEAQLEKSRLLSDRFSAERPKGSFSTLEIQRTEQGDSAMYLCASSKDRVAKNIQYFGAGTRLSVL.

The CDR3 region is CASRAPTYEQYF. For the CDR3, the DNA is TGCGCCAGTCGAGCGCCTACCTACGAGCAGTACTTC. The chain links TRBV10-2 to TRBJ2-7; D uncertain. The V gene's germline CDR1 is WSHSY and CDR2 SAAADI. V was pared by 9 bases and J by 2 bases, with 11 bases between. The CDR3 contains 12 residues.

The chain uses TRBV5-6 and TRBJ2-4; D might be TRBD1 (6 bases). There are 11 residues in the CDR3. Looked up from germline, CDR1 is SGHDT and CDR2 is YYEEEE. V gave up 1 base and J gave up 14 bases, with 10 bases separating them. The chain's CDR3 is CASSLQGPEYF. CDR3 sequence (DNA): TGTGCCAGCAGCTTGCAGGGGCCTGAGTACTTC.

The genes are TRBV19 and TRBJ1-6, with a tentative D call TRBD1 (5 bases). The CDR3 is 14 residues long. Trimming removed 5 bases at V and 8 bases at J, with 13 bases between. From germline, CDR1 is LNHDA and CDR2 SQIVND (reference sequence). CDR3 DNA: TGTGCCAGTAGTGGGCGGGACGGATATTCACCCCTCCACTTT. It specifies CASSGRDGYSPLHF.

The chain carries TRBV6-6 and TRBJ1-2; weak D call: TRBD1 (6 bases). Germline V gene lookup returns CDR1 MNHNY and CDR2 SVGAGI (reference sequence). V was shortened by 5 bases and J by 4 bases, with 14 bases between the two germline ends. CDR3 length: 14 amino acids. This CDR3 reads CASSNTQQGYGYTF. CDR3 sequence (DNA): TGTGCCAGCAGTAACACCCAACAGGGCTATGGCTACACCTTC.

V is TRBV6-5 and J is TRBJ2-7, with 7 positions matching TRBD2. This CDR3 is built from 14 residues. J gave up 2 bases and V 5 bases, and 6 bases lay outside the gene matches. In germline, CDR1 is MNHEY, CDR2 SVGAGI. CDR3 residues: CASSLREGPYEQYF. Here the CDR3 DNA reads TGTGCCAGCAGTCTCAGGGAGGGCCCCTACGAGCAGTACTTC.

V and J are TRBV6-2 or TRBV6-3 and TRBJ1-5; D perhaps matches TRBD1 (6 bases). V gave up 5 bases and J gave up 6 bases, with 20 bases separating them. The CDR3 extends over 16 amino acids. Germline CDR1 MNHEY, CDR2 SVGEGT. This CDR3 is CASSPPSSQGSQPQHF. The CDR3 coding sequence is TGTGCCAGCAGTCCCCCTTCTTCACAGGGCAGTCAGCCCCAGCATTTT.

The chain is built from TRBV5-6 and TRBJ1-2, with no clear D. Deletions cut 5 bases from V and 4 bases from J, with 15 bases between. The CDR3 has 14 amino acids. Germline CDR1 and CDR2: SGHDT and YYEEEE. The CDR3 protein is CASRTRDPPYGYTF. Written as DNA, the CDR3 is TGTGCCAGCAGAACCCGGGATCCGCCCTATGGCTACACCTTC.

The gene calls are TRBV18 and TRBJ2-2; 8 bases are shared with TRBD1. V lost 0 bases to trimming and J lost 2 bases; unmatched junction nucleotides: 2. The CDR3 consists of 16 residues. Germline CDR1 and CDR2: KGHSH and LQKENI. This CDR3 is CASSPPSGGNTGELFF. Here the CDR3 DNA reads TGTGCCAGCTCACCACCGTCAGGGGGCAACACCGGGGAGCTGTTTTTT.

The V call is TRBV3-1 (or the pseudogene TRBV3-2), the J call TRBJ2-3, with 10 bases lining up with TRBD1. Per germline, CDR1 LGHDT and CDR2 YNNKEL (reference sequence). The CDR3 runs 16 residues. J lost 4 bases, V lost 4 bases, and 8 bases had no gene match. CDR3: CASSRDRGRMADTQYF. As DNA, the CDR3 is TGTGCCAGCAGCCGAGACAGGGGGCGAATGGCAGATACGCAGTATTTT.

The chain joins TRBV5-6 to TRBJ2-1; 12 nucleotides agree with TRBD2. CDR3 length: 16 amino acids. After removal of 0 bases from V and 5 bases from J, the junction contained 3 bases not matched to a gene. Germline CDR1 and CDR2: SGHDT and YYEEEE. The DNA for the CDR3 is TGTGCCAGCAGCTTGGTAGGACTAGCGGGGAACAATGAGCAGTTCTTC. This translates into CASSLVGLAGNNEQFF.

V and J are TRBV12-5 and TRBJ2-5; 10 nucleotides match TRBD2. Germline V gene data show CDR1 as LGHNT and CDR2 as FRNRAP. The length of the CDR3 is 20 residues. J lost 7 bases, V lost 4 bases, and 24 bases had no gene match. CDR3 residues: CASGSNNPPLSGGWSGTQYF. The CDR3 bases are TGTGCTAGTGGTTCAAATAACCCACCTCTTAGCGGGGGGTGGAGTGGGACCCAGTACTTC.